This TCR beta chain was sequenced for a study of CD8 T cells in ankylosing spondylitis. General observations from the study: Fewer than ten highly homologous variants made up a TCR beta motif, and this motif appeared characteristic of ankylosing spondylitis blood.

Germline CDR1 and CDR2: SGHAT and FQNNGV. With 5 bases removed from V and 7 bases from J, the gap between germline ends came to 12 bases. CDR3 size: 12 residues. TCRdb called the 5' RACE reads again in MiXCR, with one record for every CDR3 protein. This table holds around 770,000 distinct CDR3 sequences, 12% found once. This clonotype was observed many times. Its target is unknown. Sequenced: blood, either unsorted or a sorted T cell fraction (not recorded which). The TCR comes from a male donor with ankylosing spondylitis. The V and J genes are TRBV11-2 and TRBJ2-7; a possible D gene is TRBD2 (6 bases). This CDR3 reads CASSLPGGEQYF. CDR3 nucleotide sequence: TGTGCCAGCAGCCTTCCCGGGGGAGAGCAGTACTTC.